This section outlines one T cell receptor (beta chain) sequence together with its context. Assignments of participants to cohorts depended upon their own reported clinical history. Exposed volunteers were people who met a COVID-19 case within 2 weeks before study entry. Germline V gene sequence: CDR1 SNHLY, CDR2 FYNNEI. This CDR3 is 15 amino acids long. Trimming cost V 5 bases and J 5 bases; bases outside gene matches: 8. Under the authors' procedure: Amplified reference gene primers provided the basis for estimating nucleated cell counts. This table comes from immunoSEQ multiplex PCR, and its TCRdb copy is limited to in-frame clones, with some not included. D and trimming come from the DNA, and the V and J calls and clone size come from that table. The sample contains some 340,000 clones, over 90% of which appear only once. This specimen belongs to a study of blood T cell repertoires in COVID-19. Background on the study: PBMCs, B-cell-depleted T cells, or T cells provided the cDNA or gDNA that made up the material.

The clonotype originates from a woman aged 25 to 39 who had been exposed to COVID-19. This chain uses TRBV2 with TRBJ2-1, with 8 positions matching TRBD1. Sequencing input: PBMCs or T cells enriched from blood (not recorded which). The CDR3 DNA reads TGTGCCAGCAGTAGGGACAGGACGGGAAACAATGAGCAGTTCTTC. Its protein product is CASSRDRTGNNEQFF.